This TCR beta chain was sequenced in a study of T cell responses to AZD1222 COVID-19 vaccine. Points on this clone: Its target is unknown.

The protocol was immunoSEQ multiplex PCR, while the TCRdb copy is restricted to in-frame clones and leaves out a portion. The sample has about 120,000 clones, over 75% seen once; the top ten hold around 7.7%. Study-level findings and limits: Two doses of AZD1222 preceded a rise in Spike-specific TCR breadth and depth. Donors in the cohort were predominantly white British and more often female, and clonal diversity was possibly underestimated.

Per germline, CDR1 LGHNA and CDR2 YSLEER. There are 15 residues in the CDR3. The trim removed 4 bases at V and 10 bases at J, leaving 10 bases unmatched. The sequence was obtained from an adult in good health. This specimen was peripheral blood, taken on day 0 of AZD1222 vaccination. The V and J genes are TRBV4-3 and TRBJ2-1; TRBD1 aligns across 10 bases. CDR3 region: CASSRPGQGTGEQFF. CDR3 coding DNA: TGCGCCAGCAGCCGCCCGGGACAGGGGACAGGGGAGCAGTTCTTC.